This is a list of T cell receptor beta chains from one sample in a study of T cells in Graves' hyperthyroidism and ophthalmopathy. TCRdb processed the multiplex PCR reads anew with MiXCR; each CDR3 protein has one entry. The sample has about 400,000 distinct CDR3 sequences, approximately 14% seen once. Sequencing was done on a sample of blood. The receptors come from a woman aged 18-29 years with Graves' hyperthyroidism. CDR3s include the opening cysteine and the closing phenylalanine or tryptophan. A D gene is named only where the DNA matches it firmly. Clone sizes are given selectively: once, few, many, or a class where the clone is expanded.

J gene,D gene,CDR3 length,V gene,clone size,CDR3 protein,CDR3 DNA
TRBJ1-3,NA,17,TRBV19,few,CASSMELGSRSGNTIYF,TGTGCCAGTAGTATGGAGTTGGGAAGTCGTTCTGGAAACACCATATATTTT
TRBJ1-1,NA,15,TRBV28,NA,CASSLSGPGLTGAFF,TGCGCCAGCAGTTTATCCGGTCCAGGACTCACTGGAGCTTTCTTT
TRBJ2-7,NA,16,TRBV28,few,CASSLGIGQGEYEQYF,TGTGCCAGCAGTTTGGGTATCGGGCAGGGTGAATACGAGCAGTACTTC
TRBJ1-2,TRBD1,16,TRBV7-8,many,CASSLDYTGGGYGYTF,TGTGCCAGCAGCTTAGATTACACAGGGGGCGGCTATGGCTACACCTTC
TRBJ2-1,NA,13,TRBV19,NA,CASSNLGVNEQFF,TGTGCCAGTAGCAACCTGGGGGTGAATGAGCAGTTCTTC
TRBJ2-7,TRBD1,14,TRBV30,many,CAWSRTGVSYEQYF,TGTGCCTGGAGTAGGACAGGGGTGTCTTACGAGCAGTACTTC
TRBJ2-1,TRBD1,14,TRBV12-3/TRBV12-4,many,CASSPGTVSNEQFF,TGTGCCAGCAGTCCGGGGACAGTCTCCAATGAGCAGTTCTTC
TRBJ1-1,NA,15,TRBV6-6,many,CASSYSRWGNTEAFF,TGTGCCAGCAGTTACTCGAGGTGGGGGAACACTGAAGCTTTCTTT
TRBJ2-4,NA,14,TRBV27,NA,CASSPQEAKNIQYF,TGTGCCAGCAGCCCTCAGGAAGCCAAAAACATTCAGTACTTC
TRBJ1-2,NA,16,TRBV20-1,many,CSATTPSRGGLDGYTF,TGCAGTGCTACAACCCCGAGCCGCGGGGGTCTGGATGGCTACACCTTC
TRBJ2-7,TRBD1,15,TRBV6-1,many,CASRPTQGASGAQYF,TGTGCCAGCAGACCAACACAGGGGGCCTCCGGGGCGCAGTACTTC
TRBJ2-1,NA,14,TRBV20-1,NA,CSAGPPSSYNEQFF,TGCAGTGCTGGCCCGCCGAGCTCCTACAATGAGCAGTTCTTC
TRBJ1-4,NA,12,TRBV29-1,many,CSVGAPREKLFF,TGCAGCGTTGGGGCCCCCCGGGAAAAACTGTTTTTT
TRBJ1-2,NA,14,TRBV18,many,CASATGHEGYGYTF,TGTGCCAGCGCGACAGGTCATGAGGGTTATGGCTACACCTTC
TRBJ2-5,TRBD2,16,TRBV18,NA,CASSRQAGGFQETQYF,TGTGCCAGCTCACGACAAGCGGGGGGGTTTCAAGAGACCCAGTACTTC
TRBJ2-4,TRBD1,16,TRBV7-9,many,CASRKQGAEAKNIQYF,TGTGCCAGCAGGAAACAGGGGGCTGAAGCCAAAAACATTCAGTACTTC
TRBJ2-7,NA,14,TRBV5-1,many,CASSLGTGAGEQYF,TGCGCCAGCAGCTTGGGCACGGGGGCGGGGGAGCAGTACTTC
TRBJ1-2,NA,15,TRBV10-3,NA,CAISEEGTLAHGYTF,TGTGCCATCAGTGAGGAGGGGACATTAGCTCATGGCTACACCTTC
TRBJ2-1,TRBD2,13,TRBV20-1,many,CSARAGGDNEQFF,TGCAGTGCTAGGGCGGGGGGGGACAATGAGCAGTTCTTC
TRBJ1-2,NA,14,TRBV27,many,CASSSSYGGVGYTF,TGTGCCAGCAGTTCCTCCTACGGGGGCGTTGGCTACACCTTC
TRBJ1-1,NA,15,TRBV5-1,many,CASSSRDGANTEAFF,TGCGCCAGCAGCTCCCGGGACGGAGCCAACACTGAAGCTTTCTTT
TRBJ2-1,TRBD2,18,TRBV2,many,CASSDGYWVAGGWNEQFF,TGTGCCAGCAGTGACGGTTATTGGGTAGCGGGAGGGTGGAATGAGCAGTTCTTC
TRBJ1-2,NA,16,TRBV6-5,NA,CASSYSRTAYGYGYTF,TGTGCCAGCAGTTACTCGAGGACAGCCTATGGATATGGCTACACCTTC
TRBJ2-1,TRBD1,15,TRBV24-1,NA,CATESPGQGGIEQFF,TGTGCCACTGAAAGTCCGGGACAGGGAGGGATTGAGCAGTTCTTC
TRBJ1-4,TRBD1,15,TRBV7-6,many,CASSLQGATNEKLFF,TGTGCCAGCAGCTTGCAGGGGGCTACTAATGAAAAACTGTTTTTT
TRBJ1-1,NA,16,TRBV19,few,CASSIWARRENTEAFF,TGTGCCAGTAGTATCTGGGCCCGCAGGGAGAACACTGAAGCTTTCTTT
TRBJ1-1,NA,13,TRBV12-3/TRBV12-4,many,CASSLGGPTEAFF,TGTGCCAGCAGTTTGGGGGGGCCCACTGAAGCTTTCTTT
TRBJ2-7,NA,14,TRBV4-1,few,CASSQETTSYEQYF,TGCGCCAGCAGCCAAGAAACGACGTCCTACGAGCAGTACTTC
TRBJ2-7,TRBD2,15,TRBV6-1,NA,CASSYASGNSYEQYF,TGTGCCAGCAGTTATGCCAGCGGGAACTCCTACGAGCAGTACTTC
TRBJ2-7,NA,21,TRBV18,many,CASSPRLHATTSGSTSYEQYF,TGTGCCAGCTCACCACGGCTACACGCTACCACCTCGGGGTCTACCTCCTACGAGCAGTACTTC
TRBJ2-6,NA,14,TRBV18,many,CASSPGAGANVLTF,TGTGCCAGCAGCCCCGGCGCTGGGGCCAACGTCCTGACTTTC
TRBJ2-2,NA,16,TRBV6-1,many,CASSFNPTGNTGELFF,TGTGCCAGCAGCTTTAATCCGACAGGAAACACCGGGGAGCTGTTTTTT
TRBJ2-5,TRBD1,15,TRBV12-3/TRBV12-4,many,CASSSTGQGGETQYF,TGTGCCAGCAGTTCCACTGGACAGGGCGGGGAGACCCAGTACTTC
TRBJ2-3,TRBD1,15,TRBV3-1,NA,CASSSRQGETDTQYF,TGTGCCAGCAGCTCCAGACAGGGGGAGACAGATACGCAGTATTTT
TRBJ2-7,TRBD2,17,TRBV7-2,NA,CASSRRASSGSLGEQYF,TGTGCCAGCAGCCGTAGAGCCTCTAGCGGGAGCCTGGGGGAGCAGTACTTC
TRBJ2-7,NA,12,TRBV5-5,many,CASSLNPYEQYF,TGTGCCAGCAGCTTGAACCCCTACGAGCAGTACTTC
TRBJ1-1,NA,14,TRBV7-9,few,CASSLVLSGSEAFF,TGTGCCAGCAGCTTAGTCCTCTCCGGGTCTGAAGCTTTCTTT
TRBJ2-5,TRBD1,15,TRBV6-5,many,CASSYGQGGTETQYF,TGTGCCAGCAGTTACGGACAGGGCGGAACTGAGACCCAGTACTTC
TRBJ2-2,NA,16,TRBV19,NA,CASSIIQGLLPGELFF,TGTGCCAGTAGTATCATTCAGGGGCTCTTACCCGGGGAGCTGTTTTTT
TRBJ1-6,TRBD1,15,TRBV7-3,NA,CASSLIGTGVSPLHF,TGTGCCAGCAGCTTAATTGGGACAGGGGTCTCACCCCTCCACTTT
TRBJ2-1,TRBD2,17,TRBV3-1,many,CASSQGSGGALYNEQFF,TGTGCCAGCAGCCAAGGGAGCGGGGGGGCCCTCTACAATGAGCAGTTCTTC
TRBJ2-7,NA,15,TRBV27,NA,CASSLSWGPRAEQYF,TGTGCCAGCAGTTTATCGTGGGGCCCCAGAGCCGAGCAGTACTTC
TRBJ2-1,TRBD2,12,TRBV29-1,few,CSAEAGSNEQFF,TGCAGCGCGGAAGCGGGGAGCAATGAGCAGTTCTTC
TRBJ2-3,TRBD2,17,TRBV7-2,NA,CASSEIRLAASTDTQYF,TGTGCCAGCAGCGAGATTCGACTAGCGGCTAGCACAGATACGCAGTATTTT
TRBJ2-3,NA,17,TRBV12-3/TRBV12-4,many,CASSPSSIGTRTDTQYF,TGTGCCAGCAGTCCATCGTCCATAGGGACCCGCACAGATACGCAGTATTTT
TRBJ2-3,TRBD2,16,TRBV15,many,CATSRDPTSGGDTQYF,TGTGCCACCAGCAGAGATCCGACTAGCGGTGGAGATACGCAGTATTTT
TRBJ2-5,NA,12,TRBV28,many,CASSLYRETQYF,TGTGCCAGCAGTTTGTACAGGGAGACCCAGTACTTC
TRBJ2-3,TRBD1,15,TRBV13,NA,CASSFYLGGFDTQYF,TGTGCCAGCAGCTTTTACCTAGGGGGCTTTGATACGCAGTATTTT
TRBJ1-4,TRBD1,15,TRBV6-1,many,CASSERQGRSEKLFF,TGTGCCAGCAGTGAAAGACAGGGGCGCTCTGAAAAACTGTTTTTT
TRBJ2-3,NA,19,TRBV28,NA,CASSFSRLTSGGAPDTQYF,TGTGCCAGCAGTTTTAGTCGTCTGACCTCGGGGGGCGCGCCAGATACGCAGTATTTT